This T cell receptor beta chain was recovered during a study of blood T cell repertoires in COVID-19. Background on the study: Sources were T cells, B-cell-depleted T cells, or PBMCs; the material itself was cDNA or gDNA.

TCRdb's table, derived via immunoSEQ multiplex PCR, lists solely in-frame clones and lacks some. This repertoire shows about 140,000 clones, approximately 90% found once; its top ten account for approximately 9.9%. There are 13 residues in the CDR3. Trimming cost V 8 bases and J 0 bases, with 11 bases left between them. Germline CDR1 and CDR2: SGDLS and YYNGEE. The gene calls are TRBV9 and TRBJ1-2; TRBD1 is a possible D gene (5 bases). Source material: peripheral blood. The sequence was collected from a woman of 80 years or more with acute or convalescent COVID-19. CDR3 amino acids: CASSTDTNYGYTF. As DNA, the CDR3 is TGTGCCAGTTCGACAGACACTAACTATGGCTACACCTTC.